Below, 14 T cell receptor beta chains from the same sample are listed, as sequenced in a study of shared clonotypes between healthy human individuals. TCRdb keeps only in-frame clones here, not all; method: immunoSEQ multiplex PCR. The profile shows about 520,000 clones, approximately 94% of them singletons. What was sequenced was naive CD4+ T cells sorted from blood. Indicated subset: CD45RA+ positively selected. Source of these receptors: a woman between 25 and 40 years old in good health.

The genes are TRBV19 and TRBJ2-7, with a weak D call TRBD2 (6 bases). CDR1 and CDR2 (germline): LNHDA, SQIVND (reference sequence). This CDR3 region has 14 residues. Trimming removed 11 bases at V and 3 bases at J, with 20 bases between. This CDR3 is CASGRPGRGYEQYF. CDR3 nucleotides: TGTGCCTCAGGAAGGCCAGGGCGGGGCTACGAGCAGTACTTC.

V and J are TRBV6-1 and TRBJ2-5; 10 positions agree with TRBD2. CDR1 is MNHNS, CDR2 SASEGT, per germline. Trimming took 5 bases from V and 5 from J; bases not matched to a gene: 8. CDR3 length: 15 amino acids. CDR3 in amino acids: CASSKREGSGETQYF. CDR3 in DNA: TGTGCCAGCAGTAAGCGGGAGGGATCTGGGGAGACCCAGTACTTC.

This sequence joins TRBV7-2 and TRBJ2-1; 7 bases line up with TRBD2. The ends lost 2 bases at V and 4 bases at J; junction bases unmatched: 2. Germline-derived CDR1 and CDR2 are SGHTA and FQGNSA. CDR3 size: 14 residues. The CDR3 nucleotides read TGTGCCAGCAGCTTAAGCGGGAAGTACAATGAGCAGTTCTTC. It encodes CASSLSGKYNEQFF.

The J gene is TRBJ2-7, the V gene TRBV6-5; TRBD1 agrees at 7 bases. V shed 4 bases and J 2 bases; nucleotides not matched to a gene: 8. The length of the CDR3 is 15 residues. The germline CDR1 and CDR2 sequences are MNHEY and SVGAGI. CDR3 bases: TGTGCCAGCAGTTTCGACAGGGAACTCACCTACGAGCAGTACTTC. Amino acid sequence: CASSFDRELTYEQYF.

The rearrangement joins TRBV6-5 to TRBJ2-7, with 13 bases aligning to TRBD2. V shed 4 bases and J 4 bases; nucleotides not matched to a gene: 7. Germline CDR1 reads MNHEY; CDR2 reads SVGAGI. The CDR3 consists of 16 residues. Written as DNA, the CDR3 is TGTGCCAGCAGTTCCGGACTAGCGGGAGTAGGGTACGAGCAGTACTTC. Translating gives CASSSGLAGVGYEQYF.

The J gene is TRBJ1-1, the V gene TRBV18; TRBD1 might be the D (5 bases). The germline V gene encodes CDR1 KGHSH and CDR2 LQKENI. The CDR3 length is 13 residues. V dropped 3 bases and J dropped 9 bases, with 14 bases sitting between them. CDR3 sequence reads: CASSPRDGEKAFF. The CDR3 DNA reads TGTGCCAGCTCACCCCGGGACGGCGAAAAAGCTTTCTTT.

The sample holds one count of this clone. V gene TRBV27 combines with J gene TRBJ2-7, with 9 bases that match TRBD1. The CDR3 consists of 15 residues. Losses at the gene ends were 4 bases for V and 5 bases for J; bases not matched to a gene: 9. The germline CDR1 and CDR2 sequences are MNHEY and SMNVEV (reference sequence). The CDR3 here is CASSSDGTGINEQYF. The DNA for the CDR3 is TGTGCCAGCAGTTCCGACGGGACAGGGATTAACGAGCAGTACTTC.

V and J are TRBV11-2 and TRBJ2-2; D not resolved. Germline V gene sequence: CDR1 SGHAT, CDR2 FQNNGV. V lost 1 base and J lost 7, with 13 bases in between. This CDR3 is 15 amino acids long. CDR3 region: CASSLAAAYGGELFF. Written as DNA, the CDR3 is TGTGCCAGCAGCTTAGCGGCGGCTTACGGCGGGGAGCTGTTTTTT. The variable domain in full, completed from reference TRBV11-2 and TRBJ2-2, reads EAGVAQSPRYKIIEKRQSVAFWCNPISGHATLYWYQQILGQGPKLLIQFQNNGVVDDSQLPKDRFSAERLKGVDSTLKIQPAKLEDSAVYLCASSLAAAYGGELFFGEGSRLTVL.

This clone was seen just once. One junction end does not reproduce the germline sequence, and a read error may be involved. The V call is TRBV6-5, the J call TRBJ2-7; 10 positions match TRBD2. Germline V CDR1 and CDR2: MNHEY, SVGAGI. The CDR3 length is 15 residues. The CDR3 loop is CASRRLAGVSHEQYF. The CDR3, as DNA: TGTGCCAGCAGAAGGCTAGCGGGAGTCTCCCACGAGCAGTACTTC.

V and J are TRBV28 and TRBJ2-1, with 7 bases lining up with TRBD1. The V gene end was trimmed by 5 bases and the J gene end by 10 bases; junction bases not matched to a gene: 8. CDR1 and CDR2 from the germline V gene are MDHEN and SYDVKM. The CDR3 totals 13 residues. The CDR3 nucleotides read TGTGCCAGCAGTCCCCCCCCACAGGGGGAGCAGTTCTTC. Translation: CASSPPPQGEQFF.

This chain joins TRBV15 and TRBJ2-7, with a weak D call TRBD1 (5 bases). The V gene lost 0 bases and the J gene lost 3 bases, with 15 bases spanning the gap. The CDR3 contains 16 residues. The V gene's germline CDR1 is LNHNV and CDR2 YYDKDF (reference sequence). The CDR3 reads CATSRDPGQTRYEQYF. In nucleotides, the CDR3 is TGTGCCACCAGCAGAGATCCTGGACAAACCCGCTACGAGCAGTACTTC. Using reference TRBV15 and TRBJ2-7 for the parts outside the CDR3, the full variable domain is DAMVIQNPRYQVTQFGKPVTLSCSQTLNHNVMYWYQQKSSQAPKLLFHYYDKDFNNEADTPDNFQSRRPNTSFCFLDIRSPGLGDTAMYLCATSRDPGQTRYEQYFGPGTRLTVT.

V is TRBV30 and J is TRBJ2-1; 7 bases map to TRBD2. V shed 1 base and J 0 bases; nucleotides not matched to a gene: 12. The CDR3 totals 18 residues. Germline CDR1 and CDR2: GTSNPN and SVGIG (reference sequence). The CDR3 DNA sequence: TGTGCCTGGAGTGGTTTGGTGGTGGGCGGGAGCTCCTACAATGAGCAGTTCTTC. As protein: CAWSGLVVGGSSYNEQFF.

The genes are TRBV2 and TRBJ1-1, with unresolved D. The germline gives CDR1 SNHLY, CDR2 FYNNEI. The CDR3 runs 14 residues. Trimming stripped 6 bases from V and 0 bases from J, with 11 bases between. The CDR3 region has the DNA TGTGCCAGCAGGGGATTGGCGGTGAACACTGAAGCTTTCTTT. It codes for CASRGLAVNTEAFF.

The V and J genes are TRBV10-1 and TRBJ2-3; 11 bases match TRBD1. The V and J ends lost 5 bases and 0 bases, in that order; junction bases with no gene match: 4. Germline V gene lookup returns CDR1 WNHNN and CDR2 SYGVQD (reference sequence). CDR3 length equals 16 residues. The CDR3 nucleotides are TGCGCCAGCAGTTTAGGACAGGGGGCCAGCACAGATACGCAGTATTTT. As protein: CASSLGQGASTDTQYF.